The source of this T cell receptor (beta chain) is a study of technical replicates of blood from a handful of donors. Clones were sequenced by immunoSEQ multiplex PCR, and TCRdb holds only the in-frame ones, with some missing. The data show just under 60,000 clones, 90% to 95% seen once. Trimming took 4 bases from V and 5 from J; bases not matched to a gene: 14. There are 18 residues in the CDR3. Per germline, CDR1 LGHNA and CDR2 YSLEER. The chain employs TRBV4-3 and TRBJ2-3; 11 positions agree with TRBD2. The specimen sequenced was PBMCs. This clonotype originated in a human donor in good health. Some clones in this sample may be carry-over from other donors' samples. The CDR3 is CASSLQMDLGLAGDTQYF. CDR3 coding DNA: TGCGCCAGCAGCCTCCAAATGGATCTCGGACTAGCGGGAGATACGCAGTATTTT.